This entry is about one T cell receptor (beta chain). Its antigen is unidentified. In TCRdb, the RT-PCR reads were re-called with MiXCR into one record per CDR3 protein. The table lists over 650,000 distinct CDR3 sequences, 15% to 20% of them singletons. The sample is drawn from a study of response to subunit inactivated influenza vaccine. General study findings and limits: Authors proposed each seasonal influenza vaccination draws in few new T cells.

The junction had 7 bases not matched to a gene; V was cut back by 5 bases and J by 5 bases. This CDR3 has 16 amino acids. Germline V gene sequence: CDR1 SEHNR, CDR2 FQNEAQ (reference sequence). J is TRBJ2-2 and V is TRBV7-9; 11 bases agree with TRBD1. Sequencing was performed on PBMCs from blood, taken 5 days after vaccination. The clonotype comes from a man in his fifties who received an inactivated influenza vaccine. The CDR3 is CASSPGGTGGTGELFF. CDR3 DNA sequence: TGTGCCAGCAGCCCAGGAGGGACAGGGGGTACCGGGGAGCTGTTTTTT. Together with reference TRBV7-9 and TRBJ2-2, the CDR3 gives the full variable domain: DTGVSQNPRHKITKRGQNVTFRCDPISEHNRLYWYRQTLGQGPEFLTYFQNEAQLEKSRLLSDRFSAERPKGSFSTLEIQRTEQGDSAMYLCASSPGGTGGTGELFFGEGSRLTVL.